The present TCR beta chain was sequenced within a study of graft-versus-host responses after intestinal transplantation. Per germline, CDR1 SSHAT and CDR2 FNYEAQ (reference sequence). The CDR3 covers 15 residues. The germline V and J ends were trimmed by 1 base and 5 bases, with 13 bases remaining between them. As regards this clone: Antigen specificity is unknown.

Method: immunoSEQ multiplex PCR; TCRdb's copy keeps in-frame clones and lacks some. Among about 90,000 clones, roughly 92% were seen once, and the ten largest hold about 0.3%. The starting material was unstimulated CD4+ T cells sorted from spleen or lymph node cells, obtained before intestinal transplant. The TCR originated in a human donor who received an intestinal transplant. This chain links TRBV7-7 with TRBJ2-3, with D tentatively TRBD2 (5 bases). The CDR3 DNA sequence: TGTGCCAGCAGCTTAGGGCTAGCATCGATAGATACGCAGTATTTT. It is translated as CASSLGLASIDTQYF.